The 27 T cell receptor beta chains in this list originate from one sample, sequenced in a study of T cell responses to AZD1222 COVID-19 vaccine. Repertoires were generated with immunoSEQ multiplex PCR, while TCRdb's copy carries only in-frame clones and drops some. The sample lists some 89,000 clones, more than 70% occurring once. The sample consisted of peripheral blood, taken on day 0 of AZD1222 vaccination. Source of these receptors: an adult in good health.

The V call is TRBV23-1, the J call TRBJ1-5; D uncertain. TRBV23-1 is marked as an open reading frame, function uncertain. V was cut by 3 bases and J by 3 bases, with 12 bases left in between. The CDR3 runs 15 residues. Written as DNA, the CDR3 is TGCGCCAGCAGTCAGGGGTCGGGCAACAATCAGCCCCAGCATTTT. It codes for CASSQGSGNNQPQHF.

This rearrangement joins TRBV5-1 to TRBJ1-2; tentatively, D is TRBD1 (5 bases). This CDR3 spans 15 amino acids. The germline CDR1 and CDR2 sequences are SGHRS and YFSETQ. Trimming left V 3 bases short and J 6 bases short, with 18 bases between. CDR3 region: CASSSNGGTGDGYTF. CDR3 bases: TGCGCCAGCAGCTCTAACGGAGGGACGGGGGATGGCTACACCTTC.

The rearrangement links TRBV19 to TRBJ2-4; the match to TRBD1 covers 7 bases. The germline V gene has CDR1 LNHDA and CDR2 SQIVND (reference sequence). This CDR3 comprises 16 residues. Losses at the gene ends were 4 bases for V and 0 bases for J; bases not matched to a gene: 6. The CDR3 here is CASSTRDSLAKNIQYF. As DNA, the CDR3 is TGTGCCAGTAGTACCCGGGACAGCTTAGCCAAAAACATTCAGTACTTC.

The chain links TRBV4-2 to TRBJ1-2, with 7 bases lining up with TRBD1. Germline loops: CDR1 LGHNA, CDR2 YNFKEQ. V lost 4 bases and J lost 8; bases outside the gene matches: 10. The CDR3 loop spans 14 amino acids. CDR3 sequence: CASSLNTGVRGYTF. The CDR3 DNA reads TGTGCCAGCAGCCTTAATACAGGGGTGAGGGGCTACACCTTC.

The chain has TRBV6-2 or TRBV6-3 and TRBJ1-1; 9 nucleotides align to TRBD1. The CDR3 sequence is 18 residues long. V lost 5 bases, J lost 1 base, and 14 bases stayed unmatched. CDR1 and CDR2 from the germline V gene are MNHEY and SVGEGT. The CDR3 sequence: CASSQSGTGLRRNTEAFF. CDR3 in DNA: TGTGCCAGCAGTCAATCCGGGACAGGGTTAAGGAGGAACACTGAAGCTTTCTTT.

The chain employs TRBV7-2 and TRBJ2-7, with TRBD1 matching over 10 bases. Germline assignment: CDR1 SGHTA and CDR2 FQGNSA. J lost 2 bases, V lost 4 bases, and 5 bases had no gene match. This CDR3 is built from 15 residues. CDR3 sequence: CASSSKTGGPYEQYF. CDR3 bases: TGTGCCAGCAGCTCCAAGACAGGGGGCCCCTACGAGCAGTACTTC.

CDR3 loop: CASSEPDSREQYF. DNA for the CDR3: TGCGCCAGCAGCGAACCCGACAGTCGCGAGCAGTACTTC. The V gene is TRBV4-1, the J gene TRBJ2-7; D perhaps matches TRBD1 (5 bases). The germline V gene has CDR1 MGHRA and CDR2 YSYEKL. The ends were cut back, 5 bases at V and 6 bases at J, with 14 bases in the middle. This CDR3 contains 13 residues.

This chain links TRBV6-2 or TRBV6-3 with TRBJ2-5; D perhaps matches TRBD1 (6 bases). Germline loops: CDR1 MNHEY, CDR2 SVGEGT. This CDR3 is built from 14 residues. Trimming cost V 6 bases and J 2 bases, with 13 bases left between them. This CDR3 reads CASSRDNHQETQYF. DNA of the CDR3: TGTGCCAGCAGCCGGGACAACCATCAAGAGACCCAGTACTTC.

The V call is TRBV7-9, the J call TRBJ2-5; tentatively, D is TRBD1 (5 bases). Germline V CDR1 and CDR2: SEHNR, FQNEAQ (reference sequence). The ends were cut back, 2 bases at V and 2 bases at J, with 9 bases in the middle. This CDR3 has 14 amino acids. The CDR3 region has the DNA TGTGCCAGCAGCTTACAGGGCCTACAAGAGACCCAGTACTTC. This sequence encodes CASSLQGLQETQYF.

V is TRBV5-8 and J is TRBJ2-1, with D hard to call. V gave up 1 base and J gave up 6 bases, with 11 bases separating them. This CDR3 has 14 amino acids. Germline V gene sequence: CDR1 SGHTS, CDR2 YDEGEE. This CDR3 is CASSLKVEFNEQFF. The CDR3 DNA sequence: TGTGCCAGCAGCTTGAAAGTGGAATTCAATGAGCAGTTCTTC.

V and J are TRBV15 and TRBJ1-6; 9 positions match TRBD1. Germline CDR1 LNHNV, CDR2 YYDKDF (reference sequence). The CDR3 covers 15 residues. V shed 3 bases and J 6 bases; nucleotides not matched to a gene: 3. CDR3: CATSRDRGLNSPLHF. In nucleotides, the CDR3 is TGTGCCACCAGCAGGGACAGGGGCCTTAATTCACCCCTCCACTTT.

The gene calls are TRBV5-1 and TRBJ2-5; 11 bases are a match to TRBD1. In germline, CDR1 is SGHRS, CDR2 YFSETQ. The ends lost 2 bases at V and 4 bases at J; junction bases unmatched: 4. The CDR3 contains 15 residues. CDR3 protein: CASSFGQGAPETQYF. CDR3 nucleotides: TGCGCCAGCAGCTTCGGACAGGGGGCACCAGAGACCCAGTACTTC.

This sequence joins TRBV6-4 and TRBJ2-7; no definite D call. The CDR3 consists of 11 residues. Germline V CDR1 and CDR2: MRHNA, SNTAGT. The V gene lost 2 bases and the J gene lost 2 bases, with 1 base spanning the gap. The chain's CDR3 is CASSDAYEQYF. The CDR3 nucleotides read TGTGCCAGCAGTGACGCCTACGAGCAGTACTTC.

This chain uses TRBV28 with TRBJ2-1; D call uncertain. V was clipped by 4 bases and J by 5 bases, with 3 bases between them. Germline CDR1 reads MDHEN; CDR2 reads SYDVKM. This CDR3 comprises 11 residues. DNA for the CDR3: TGTGCCAGCAGTTCTAACAATGAGCAGTTCTTC. Translated, it gives CASSSNNEQFF.

The rearrangement links TRBV6-1 to TRBJ1-1, with a tentative D call TRBD1 (6 bases). The CDR3 runs to 12 residues. Trimming cost V 3 bases and J 8 bases, with 10 bases left between them. Germline V gives CDR1 MNHNS, CDR2 SASEGT. CDR3 in DNA: TGTGCCAGCAGTGACGTCGGGACAGAAGCTTTCTTT. This translates into CASSDVGTEAFF.

The chain has TRBV11-3 and TRBJ2-5; unclear D gene. In germline, CDR1 is SGHNT, CDR2 YENEEA. Deletions cut 2 bases from V and 1 base from J, with 5 bases between. This CDR3 is built from 13 residues. CDR3 coding DNA: TGTGCCAGCAGCTTACGCCTCCAAGAGACCCAGTACTTC. This encodes CASSLRLQETQYF.

The chain recombines TRBV28 with TRBJ1-5, with D perhaps TRBD1 (5 bases). V lost 4 bases to trimming and J lost 3 bases, with 31 bases between them. The CDR3 contains 21 residues. Looked up from germline, CDR1 is MDHEN and CDR2 is SYDVKM. The chain's CDR3 is CASSSAGIGSSGGVNNQPQHF. The DNA for the CDR3 is TGTGCCAGCAGTTCCGCCGGCATCGGATCGTCAGGAGGGGTTAACAATCAGCCCCAGCATTTT.

The rearrangement joins TRBV12-3 or TRBV12-4 to TRBJ2-3; D not resolved. The CDR3 spans 13 residues. The V end was cut by 8 bases, the J end by 5 bases, with 14 bases between. In DNA form, the CDR3 reads TGTGCCAGCGGGATAGGGTCTGGAGATACGCAGTATTTT. Translation gives CASGIGSGDTQYF.

The genes are TRBV10-3 and TRBJ2-5; tentatively, D is TRBD2 (5 bases). This CDR3 comprises 15 residues. V was shortened by 8 bases and J by 2 bases, with 18 bases between the two germline ends. Germline V gives CDR1 ENHRY, CDR2 SYGVKD. The CDR3 loop is CAISRTGLGQETQYF. DNA of the CDR3: TGTGCCATCTCACGAACCGGACTGGGGCAAGAGACCCAGTACTTC.

This clone appeared a single time. The chain combines TRBV5-4 with TRBJ1-1, with D unresolved. Trimming shortened V by 1 base and J by 0 bases, and 10 bases separated the two germline ends. The CDR3 consists of 15 residues. Germline V lookup: CDR1 SGHNT, CDR2 YYREEE (reference sequence). CDR3 region: CASSLLAGVNTEAFF. CDR3 DNA sequence: TGTGCCAGCAGCTTGTTAGCCGGGGTGAACACTGAAGCTTTCTTT.

This chain connects TRBV6-4 to TRBJ2-5; 9 bases are a match to TRBD1. Germline loops: CDR1 MRHNA, CDR2 SNTAGT. This CDR3 contains 14 residues. The ends lost 5 bases at V and 4 bases at J; junction bases unmatched: 5. The CDR3 nucleotides are TGTGCCAGCAGTCGAACAGGGGGCGCAGAGACCCAGTACTTC. This sequence encodes CASSRTGGAETQYF.

The chain's CDR3 is CASSFSNYGYTF. The CDR3 DNA sequence: TGTGCCAGCAGCTTCTCTAACTATGGCTACACCTTC. J is TRBJ1-2 and V is TRBV7-2; no firm D call. The CDR3 length is 12 residues. The V end lost 3 bases, the J end lost 0 bases, and 2 bases lay between the germline ends. Germline-derived CDR1 and CDR2 are SGHTA and FQGNSA.

J is TRBJ2-1 and V is TRBV5-6; TRBD2 matches at 11 bases. Losses at the gene ends were 0 bases for V and 6 bases for J; bases not matched to a gene: 8. CDR3 length: 17 amino acids. CDR1 SGHDT and CDR2 YYEEEE come from the germline V gene. The CDR3 region has the DNA TGTGCCAGCAGCTTGGTGCCACTAGCGGGGGTGAGCAATGAGCAGTTCTTC. This translates into CASSLVPLAGVSNEQFF.

This chain uses TRBV5-1 with TRBJ2-6; D remains ambiguous. The V and J ends lost 4 bases and 0 bases respectively, with 2 bases between them. Germline loops: CDR1 SGHRS, CDR2 YFSETQ. The CDR3 is 13 residues long. The CDR3 DNA sequence: TGCGCCAGCAGCGGCTCTGGGGCCAACGTCCTGACTTTC. This translates into CASSGSGANVLTF. Full variable domain (missing parts from reference TRBV5-1 and TRBJ2-6): KAGVTQTPRYLIKTRGQQVTLSCSPISGHRSVSWYQQTPGQGLQFLFEYFSETQRNKGNFPGRFSGRQFSNSRSEMNVSTLELGDSALYLCASSGSGANVLTFGAGSRLTVL.

J is TRBJ1-4 and V is TRBV6-1, with D perhaps matching TRBD1 (5 bases). There are 14 residues in the CDR3. V was pared by 3 bases and J by 4 bases, with 9 bases between. Germline V lookup: CDR1 MNHNS, CDR2 SASEGT. DNA of the CDR3: TGTGCCAGCAGTGATTACGGGGGTAATGAAAAACTGTTTTTT. Protein sequence: CASSDYGGNEKLFF.

This clone was picked up one time. The chain joins TRBV19 to TRBJ1-6; perhaps TRBD1 as D (5 bases). Germline V gene sequence: CDR1 LNHDA, CDR2 SQIVND (reference sequence). Trimming took 5 bases from V and 10 from J, leaving 15 bases between them. The CDR3 is 14 amino acids. The CDR3 reads CASSGGQGRSPLHF. The CDR3 DNA sequence: TGTGCCAGTAGTGGAGGGCAGGGCCGATCACCCCTCCACTTT.

This clone showed up just once. This rearrangement joins TRBV15 to TRBJ2-7; D not resolved. V was shortened by 3 bases and J by 4 bases, with 10 bases between the two germline ends. Germline V gene lookup returns CDR1 LNHNV and CDR2 YYDKDF (reference sequence). The CDR3 runs to 13 residues. CDR3 sequence reads: CATSSDRNYEQYF. CDR3 sequence (DNA): TGTGCCACCAGCAGCGACCGGAATTACGAGCAGTACTTC. Based on the CDR3 plus reference TRBV15 and TRBJ2-7, the full variable domain is DAMVIQNPRYQVTQFGKPVTLSCSQTLNHNVMYWYQQKSSQAPKLLFHYYDKDFNNEADTPDNFQSRRPNTSFCFLDIRSPGLGDTAMYLCATSSDRNYEQYFGPGTRLTVT.